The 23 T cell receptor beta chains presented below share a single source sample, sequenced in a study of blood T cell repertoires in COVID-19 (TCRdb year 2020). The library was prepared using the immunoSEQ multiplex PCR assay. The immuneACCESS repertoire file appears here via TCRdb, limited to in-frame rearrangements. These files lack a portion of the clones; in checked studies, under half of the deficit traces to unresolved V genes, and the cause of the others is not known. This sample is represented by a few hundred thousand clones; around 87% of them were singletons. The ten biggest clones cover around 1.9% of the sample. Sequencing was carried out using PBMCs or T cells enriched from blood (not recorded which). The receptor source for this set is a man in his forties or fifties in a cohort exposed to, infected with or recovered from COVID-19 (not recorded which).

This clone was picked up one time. CDR3 sequence: CASRQGGTQYF. The CDR3 nucleotides read TGTGCCAGTAGACAGGGAGGGACCCAGTACTTC. The chain combines TRBV27 with TRBJ2-5; a possible D gene is TRBD1 (7 bases). Germline CDR1 reads MNHEY; CDR2 reads SMNVEV (reference sequence). The ends were cut back, 9 bases at V and 7 bases at J, with 12 bases in the middle. The length of the CDR3 is 11 residues.

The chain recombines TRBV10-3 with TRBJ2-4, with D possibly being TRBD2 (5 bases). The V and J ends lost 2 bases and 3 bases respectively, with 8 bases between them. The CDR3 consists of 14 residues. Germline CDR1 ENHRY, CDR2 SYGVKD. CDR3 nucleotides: TGTGCCATCAGTGAGACTAGTGGCAAAAACATTCAGTACTTC. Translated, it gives CAISETSGKNIQYF.

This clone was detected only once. CDR3 amino acids: CASIGGGSYNEQFF. The CDR3 DNA sequence: TGTGCCAGTATAGGGGGCGGCTCCTACAATGAGCAGTTCTTC. V usage is TRBV19 and J usage is TRBJ2-1, with 7 bases that match TRBD1. The germline gives CDR1 LNHDA, CDR2 SQIVND (reference sequence). The J segment lost 0 bases and the V segment lost 7 bases, leaving 3 bases of the junction unmatched. This CDR3 spans 14 amino acids. Variable domain in full (rest from reference TRBV19 and TRBJ2-1): DGGITQSPKYLFRKEGQNVTLSCEQNLNHDAMYWYRQDPGQGLRLIYYSQIVNDFQKGDIAEGYSVSREKKESFPLTVTSAQKNPTAFYLCASIGGGSYNEQFFGPGTRLTVL.

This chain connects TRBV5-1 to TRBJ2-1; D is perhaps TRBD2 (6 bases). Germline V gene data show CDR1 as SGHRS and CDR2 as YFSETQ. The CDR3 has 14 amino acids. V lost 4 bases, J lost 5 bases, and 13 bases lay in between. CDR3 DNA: TGCGCCAGCAGCGGAGGGACGGCCAACAATGAGCAGTTCTTC. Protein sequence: CASSGGTANNEQFF.

The CDR3 protein is CASRSWSPSSYNEQFF. CDR3 nucleotide sequence: TGTGCCAGCAGATCCTGGAGCCCGAGCTCCTACAATGAGCAGTTCTTC. This chain joins TRBV7-2 and TRBJ2-1, with D unclear. The V end lost 6 bases, the J end lost 0 bases, and 15 bases lay between the germline ends. The CDR3 is 16 residues long. CDR1 is SGHTA and CDR2 is FQGNSA in the germline V gene.

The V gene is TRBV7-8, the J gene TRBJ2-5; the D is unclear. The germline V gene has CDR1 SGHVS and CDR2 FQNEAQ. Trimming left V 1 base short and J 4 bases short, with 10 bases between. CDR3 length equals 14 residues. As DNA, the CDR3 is TGTGCCAGCAGCTTAGGCTATCAAGTAGAGACCCAGTACTTC. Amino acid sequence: CASSLGYQVETQYF.

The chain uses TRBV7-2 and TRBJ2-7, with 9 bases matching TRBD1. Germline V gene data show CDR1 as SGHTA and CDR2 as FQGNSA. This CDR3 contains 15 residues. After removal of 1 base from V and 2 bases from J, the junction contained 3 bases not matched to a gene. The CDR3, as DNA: TGTGCCAGCAGCTTAGATGGGACAGGGCCCTACGAGCAGTACTTC. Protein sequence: CASSLDGTGPYEQYF.

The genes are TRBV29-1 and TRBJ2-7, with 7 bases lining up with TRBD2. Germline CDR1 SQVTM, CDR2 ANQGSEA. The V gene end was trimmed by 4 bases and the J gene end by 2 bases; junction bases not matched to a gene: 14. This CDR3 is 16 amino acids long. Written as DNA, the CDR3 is TGCAGCGTTGGGGAACCCAAAACTAGCGCAACCTACGAGCAGTACTTC. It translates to CSVGEPKTSATYEQYF.

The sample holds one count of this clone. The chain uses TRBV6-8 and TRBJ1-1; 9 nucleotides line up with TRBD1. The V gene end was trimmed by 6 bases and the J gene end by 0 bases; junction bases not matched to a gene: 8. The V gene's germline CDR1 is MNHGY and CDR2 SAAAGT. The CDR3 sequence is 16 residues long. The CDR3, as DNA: TGTGCCAGCAGGGCGAGGGACAGGGACTTGAACACTGAAGCTTTCTTT. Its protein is CASRARDRDLNTEAFF.

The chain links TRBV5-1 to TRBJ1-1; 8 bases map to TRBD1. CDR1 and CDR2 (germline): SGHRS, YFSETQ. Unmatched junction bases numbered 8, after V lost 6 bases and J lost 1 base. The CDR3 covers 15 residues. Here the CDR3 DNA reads TGCGCCAGCACGAGGACAGGGAAAGAGAACACTGAAGCTTTCTTT. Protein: CASTRTGKENTEAFF.

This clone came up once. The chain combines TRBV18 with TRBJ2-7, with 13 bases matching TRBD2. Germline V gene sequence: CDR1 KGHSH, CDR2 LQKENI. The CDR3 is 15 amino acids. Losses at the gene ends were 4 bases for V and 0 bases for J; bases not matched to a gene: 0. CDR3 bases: TGTGCCAGCTCACGGACTAGCGGGAGCTCCTACGAGCAGTACTTC. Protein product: CASSRTSGSSYEQYF.

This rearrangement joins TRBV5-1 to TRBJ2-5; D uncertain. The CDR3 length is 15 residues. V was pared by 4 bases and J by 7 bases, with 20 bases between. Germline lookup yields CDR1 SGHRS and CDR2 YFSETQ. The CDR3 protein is CASSHQSTGLGTQYF. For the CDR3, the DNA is TGCGCCAGCAGCCACCAATCGACTGGGTTAGGGACCCAGTACTTC.

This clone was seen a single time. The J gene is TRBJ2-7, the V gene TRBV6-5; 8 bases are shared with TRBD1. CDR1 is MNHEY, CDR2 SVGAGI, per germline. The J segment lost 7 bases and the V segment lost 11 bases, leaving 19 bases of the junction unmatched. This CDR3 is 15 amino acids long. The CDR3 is CAGSLKLTGVGEQYF. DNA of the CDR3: TGTGCCGGGTCACTTAAGTTGACAGGGGTAGGTGAGCAGTACTTC.

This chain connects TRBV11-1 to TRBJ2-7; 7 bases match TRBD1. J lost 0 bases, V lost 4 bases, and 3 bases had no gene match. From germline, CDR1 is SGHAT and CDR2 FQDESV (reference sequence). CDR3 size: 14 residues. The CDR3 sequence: CASSWDSRSYEQYF. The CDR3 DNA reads TGTGCCAGCAGCTGGGACAGCCGCTCCTACGAGCAGTACTTC.

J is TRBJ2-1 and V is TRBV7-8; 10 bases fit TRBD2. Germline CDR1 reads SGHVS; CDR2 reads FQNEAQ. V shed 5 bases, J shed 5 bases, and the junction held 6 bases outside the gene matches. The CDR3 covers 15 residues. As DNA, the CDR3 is TGTGCCAGCAGCCTACGGACTAGCGGTAACAATGAGCAGTTCTTC. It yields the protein CASSLRTSGNNEQFF.

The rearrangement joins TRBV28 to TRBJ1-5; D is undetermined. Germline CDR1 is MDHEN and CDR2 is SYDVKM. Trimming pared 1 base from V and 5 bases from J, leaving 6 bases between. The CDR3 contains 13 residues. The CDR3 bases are TGTGCCAGCAGTTTATTTCAGTATCAGCCCCAGCATTTT. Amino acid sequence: CASSLFQYQPQHF. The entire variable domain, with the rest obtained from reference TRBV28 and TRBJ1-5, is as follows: DVKVTQSSRYLVKRTGEKVFLECVQDMDHENMFWYRQDPGLGLRLIYFSYDVKMKEKGDIPEGYSVSREKKERFSLILESASTNQTSMYLCASSLFQYQPQHFGDGTRLSIL.

Here the CDR3 DNA reads TGTGCCAGCAGTGGGGGGGGCTCTGAAGCTTTCTTT. Residues: CASSGGGSEAFF. The chain has TRBV28 and TRBJ1-1; weak D call: TRBD1 (6 bases). The germline V gene has CDR1 MDHEN and CDR2 SYDVKM. V lost 5 bases, J lost 6 bases, and 10 bases lay in between. The CDR3 extends over 12 amino acids.

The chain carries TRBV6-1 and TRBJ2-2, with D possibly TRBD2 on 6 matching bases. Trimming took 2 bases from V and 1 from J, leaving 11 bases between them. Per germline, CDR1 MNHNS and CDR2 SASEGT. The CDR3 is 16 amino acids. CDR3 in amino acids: CASSERSGGNTGELFF. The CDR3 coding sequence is TGTGCCAGCAGTGAAAGGTCCGGGGGGAACACCGGGGAGCTGTTTTTT.

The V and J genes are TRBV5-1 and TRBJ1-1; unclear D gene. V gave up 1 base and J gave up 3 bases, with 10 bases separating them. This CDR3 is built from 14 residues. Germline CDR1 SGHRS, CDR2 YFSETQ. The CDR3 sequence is CASSLSSRDTEAFF. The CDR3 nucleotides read TGCGCCAGCAGCTTGAGTTCGCGGGACACTGAAGCTTTCTTT.

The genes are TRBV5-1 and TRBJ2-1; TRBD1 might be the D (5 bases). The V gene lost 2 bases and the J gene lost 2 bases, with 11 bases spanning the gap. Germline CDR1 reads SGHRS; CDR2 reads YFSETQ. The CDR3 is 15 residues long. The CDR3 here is CASSFRTKTYNEQFF. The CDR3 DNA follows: TGCGCCAGCAGCTTCAGGACAAAGACCTACAATGAGCAGTTCTTC.

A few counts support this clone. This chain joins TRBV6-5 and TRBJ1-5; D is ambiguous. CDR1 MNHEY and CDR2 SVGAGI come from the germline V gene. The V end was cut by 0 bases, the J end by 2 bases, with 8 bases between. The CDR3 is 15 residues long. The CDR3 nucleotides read TGTGCCAGCAGTTACTCGGCTGGAGGCAATCAGCCCCAGCATTTT. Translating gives CASSYSAGGNQPQHF.

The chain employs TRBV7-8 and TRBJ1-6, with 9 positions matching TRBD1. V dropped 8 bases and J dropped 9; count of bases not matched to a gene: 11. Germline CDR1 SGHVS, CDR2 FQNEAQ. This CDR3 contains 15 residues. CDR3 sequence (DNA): TGTGCCAGCTTCACGGAGGGACAGGGAGGTTCACCCCTCCACTTT. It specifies CASFTEGQGGSPLHF.

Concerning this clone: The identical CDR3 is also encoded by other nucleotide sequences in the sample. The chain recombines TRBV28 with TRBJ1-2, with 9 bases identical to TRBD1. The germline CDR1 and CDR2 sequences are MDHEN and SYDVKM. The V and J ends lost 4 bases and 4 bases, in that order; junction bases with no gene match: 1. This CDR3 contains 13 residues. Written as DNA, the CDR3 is TGTGCCAGCAGTTCGGGACAGGGCTATGGCTACACCTTC. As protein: CASSSGQGYGYTF.